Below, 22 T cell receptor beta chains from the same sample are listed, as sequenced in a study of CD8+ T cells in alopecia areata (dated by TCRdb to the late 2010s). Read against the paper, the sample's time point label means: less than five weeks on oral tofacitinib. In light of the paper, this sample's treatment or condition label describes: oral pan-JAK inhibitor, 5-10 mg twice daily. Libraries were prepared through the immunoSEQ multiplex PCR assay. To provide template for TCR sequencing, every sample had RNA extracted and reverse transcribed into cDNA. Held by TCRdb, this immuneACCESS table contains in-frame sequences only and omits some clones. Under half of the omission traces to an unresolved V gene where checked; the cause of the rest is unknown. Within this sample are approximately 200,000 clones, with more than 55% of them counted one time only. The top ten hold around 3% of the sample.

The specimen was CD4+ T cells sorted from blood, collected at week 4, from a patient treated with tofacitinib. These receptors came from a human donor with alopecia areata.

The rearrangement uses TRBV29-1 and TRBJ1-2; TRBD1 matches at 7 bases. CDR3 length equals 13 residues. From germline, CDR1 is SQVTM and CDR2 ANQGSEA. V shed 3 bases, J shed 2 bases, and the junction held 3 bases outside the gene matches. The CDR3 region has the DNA TGCAGCGTTGACGGCAGGGGGAACTATGGCTACACCTTC. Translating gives CSVDGRGNYGYTF.

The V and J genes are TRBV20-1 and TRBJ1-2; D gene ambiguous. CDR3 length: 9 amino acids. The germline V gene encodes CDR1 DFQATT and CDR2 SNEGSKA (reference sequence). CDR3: CSAYYGYTF. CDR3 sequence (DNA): TGCAGCGCATACTATGGCTACACCTTC.

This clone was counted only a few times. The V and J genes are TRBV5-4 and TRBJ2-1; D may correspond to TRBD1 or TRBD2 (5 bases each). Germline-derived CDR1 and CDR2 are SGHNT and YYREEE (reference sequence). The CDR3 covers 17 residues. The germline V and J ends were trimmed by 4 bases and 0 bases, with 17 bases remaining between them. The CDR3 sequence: CASSRGPILSSYNEQFF. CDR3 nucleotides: TGTGCCAGCAGCCGGGGACCGATCCTCAGCTCCTACAATGAGCAGTTCTTC.

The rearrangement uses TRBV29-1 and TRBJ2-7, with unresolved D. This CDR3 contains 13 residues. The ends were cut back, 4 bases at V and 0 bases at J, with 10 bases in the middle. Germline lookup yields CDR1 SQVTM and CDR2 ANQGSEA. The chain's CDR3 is CSVGSQSSYEQYF. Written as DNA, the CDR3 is TGCAGCGTTGGATCCCAAAGCTCCTACGAGCAGTACTTC.

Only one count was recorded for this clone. CDR3 sequence: CSVSRDRNTEAFF. CDR3 bases: TGCAGCGTCTCGCGGGACAGGAACACTGAAGCTTTCTTT. The rearrangement joins TRBV29-1 to TRBJ1-1, with 7 bases matching TRBD1. J gave up 1 base and V 6 bases, and 5 bases lay outside the gene matches. Germline-derived CDR1 and CDR2 are SQVTM and ANQGSEA. This CDR3 region has 13 residues.

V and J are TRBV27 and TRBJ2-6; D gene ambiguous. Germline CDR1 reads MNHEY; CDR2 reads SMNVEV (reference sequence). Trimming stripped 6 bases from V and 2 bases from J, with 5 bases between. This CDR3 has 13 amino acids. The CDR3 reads CASSVAGANVLTF. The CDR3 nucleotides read TGTGCCAGCAGCGTTGCTGGGGCCAACGTCCTGACTTTC.

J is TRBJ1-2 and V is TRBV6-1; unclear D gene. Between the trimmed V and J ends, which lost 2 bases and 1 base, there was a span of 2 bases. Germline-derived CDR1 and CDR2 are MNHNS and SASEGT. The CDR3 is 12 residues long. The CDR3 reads CASSEFNYGYTF. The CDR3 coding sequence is TGTGCCAGCAGTGAATTTAACTATGGCTACACCTTC.

The CDR3 DNA reads as TGTGCCAGCAGTACGTATACGCAGTATTTT. Its translation is CASSTYTQYF. The chain joins TRBV2 to TRBJ2-3; the D is unclear. V lost 5 bases to trimming and J lost 7 bases, with 4 bases between them. This CDR3 spans 10 amino acids. Germline CDR1 SNHLY, CDR2 FYNNEI.

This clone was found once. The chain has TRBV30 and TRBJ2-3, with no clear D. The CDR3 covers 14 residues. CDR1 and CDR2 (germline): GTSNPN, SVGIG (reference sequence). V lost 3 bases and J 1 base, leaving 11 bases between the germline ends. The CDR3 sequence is CAWRPGIGTDTQYF. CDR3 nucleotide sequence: TGTGCCTGGAGGCCAGGAATCGGCACAGATACGCAGTATTTT.

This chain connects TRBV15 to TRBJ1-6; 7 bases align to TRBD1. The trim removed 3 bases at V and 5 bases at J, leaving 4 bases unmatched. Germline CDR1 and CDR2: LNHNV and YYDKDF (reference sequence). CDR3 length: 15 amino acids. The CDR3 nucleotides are TGTGCCACCAGCAGGACAGGGCCAAATAATTCACCCCTCCACTTT. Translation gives CATSRTGPNNSPLHF.

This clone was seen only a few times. The CDR3 sequence is CASSWGQATGSGNTIYF. The CDR3 DNA reads as TGTGCCAGCAGCTGGGGACAGGCCACGGGCTCTGGAAACACCATATATTTT. The chain employs TRBV7-9 and TRBJ1-3, with 8 bases that match TRBD1. The junction had 8 bases not matched to a gene; V was cut back by 4 bases and J by 0 bases. CDR3 length: 17 residues. Germline-derived CDR1 and CDR2 are SEHNR and FQNEAQ (reference sequence).

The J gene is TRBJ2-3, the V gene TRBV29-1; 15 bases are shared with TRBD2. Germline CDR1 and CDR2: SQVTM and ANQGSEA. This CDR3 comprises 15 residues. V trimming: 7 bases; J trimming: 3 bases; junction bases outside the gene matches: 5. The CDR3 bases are TGCAGCGCCGGACTAGCGGGGGGGCCAACAGATACGCAGTATTTT. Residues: CSAGLAGGPTDTQYF.

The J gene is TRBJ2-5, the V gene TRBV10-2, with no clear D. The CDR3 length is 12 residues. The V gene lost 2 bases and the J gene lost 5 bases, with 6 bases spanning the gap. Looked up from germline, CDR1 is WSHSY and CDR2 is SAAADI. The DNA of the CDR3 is TGCGCCAGCAGTGAGGGTGGGGAGACCCAGTACTTC. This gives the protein CASSEGGETQYF.

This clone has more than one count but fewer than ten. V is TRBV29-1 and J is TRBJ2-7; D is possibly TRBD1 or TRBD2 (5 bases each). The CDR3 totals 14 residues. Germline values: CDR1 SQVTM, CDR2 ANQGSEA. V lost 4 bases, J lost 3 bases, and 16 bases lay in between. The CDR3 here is CSVGRPGTLYEQYF. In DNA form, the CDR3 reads TGCAGCGTTGGCCGTCCCGGGACCCTCTACGAGCAGTACTTC.

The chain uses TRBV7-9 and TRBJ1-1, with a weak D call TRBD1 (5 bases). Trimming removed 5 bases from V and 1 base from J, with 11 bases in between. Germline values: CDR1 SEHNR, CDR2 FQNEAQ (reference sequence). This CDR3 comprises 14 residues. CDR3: CASSPDNGNTEAFF. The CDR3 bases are TGTGCCAGCAGCCCGGACAACGGGAACACTGAAGCTTTCTTT.

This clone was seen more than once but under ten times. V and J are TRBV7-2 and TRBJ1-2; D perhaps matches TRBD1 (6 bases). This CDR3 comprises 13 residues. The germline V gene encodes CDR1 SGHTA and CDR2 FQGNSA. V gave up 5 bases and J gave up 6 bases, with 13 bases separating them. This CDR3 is CASSPRGADGYTF. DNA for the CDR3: TGTGCCAGCAGCCCCAGGGGCGCCGATGGCTACACCTTC.

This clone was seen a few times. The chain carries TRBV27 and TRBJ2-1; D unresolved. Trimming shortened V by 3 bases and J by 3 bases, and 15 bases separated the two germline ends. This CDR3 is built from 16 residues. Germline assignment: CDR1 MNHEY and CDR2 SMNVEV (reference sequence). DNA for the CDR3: TGTGCCAGCAGTTTGGAGTATAGGCACAGCTACAATGAGCAGTTCTTC. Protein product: CASSLEYRHSYNEQFF.

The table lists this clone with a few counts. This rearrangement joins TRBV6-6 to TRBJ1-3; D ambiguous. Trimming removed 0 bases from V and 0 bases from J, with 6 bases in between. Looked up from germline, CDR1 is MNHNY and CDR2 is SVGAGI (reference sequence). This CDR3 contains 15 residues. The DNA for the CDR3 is TGTGCCAGCAGTTACTCGAGAGGCTCTGGAAACACCATATATTTT. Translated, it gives CASSYSRGSGNTIYF.

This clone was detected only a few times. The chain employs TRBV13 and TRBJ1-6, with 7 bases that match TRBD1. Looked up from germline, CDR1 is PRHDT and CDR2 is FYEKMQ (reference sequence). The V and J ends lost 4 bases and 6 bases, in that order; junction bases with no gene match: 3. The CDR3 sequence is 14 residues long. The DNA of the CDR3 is TGTGCCAGCAGCTCGACAGGGCTTAATTCACCCCTCCACTTT. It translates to CASSSTGLNSPLHF.

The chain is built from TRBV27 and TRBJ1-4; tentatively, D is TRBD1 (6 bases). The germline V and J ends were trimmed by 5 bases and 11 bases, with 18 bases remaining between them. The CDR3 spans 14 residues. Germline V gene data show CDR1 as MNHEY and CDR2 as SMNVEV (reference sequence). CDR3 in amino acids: CASSRTGSGRKLFF. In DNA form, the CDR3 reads TGTGCCAGCAGTAGAACAGGGAGCGGTAGGAAACTGTTTTTT.

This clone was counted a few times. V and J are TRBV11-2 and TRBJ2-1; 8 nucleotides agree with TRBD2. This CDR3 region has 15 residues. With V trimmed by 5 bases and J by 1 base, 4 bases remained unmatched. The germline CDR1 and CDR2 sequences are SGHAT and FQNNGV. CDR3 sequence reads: CASSPTSGSYNEQFF. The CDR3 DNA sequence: TGTGCCAGCAGCCCTACTAGCGGTTCCTACAATGAGCAGTTCTTC.

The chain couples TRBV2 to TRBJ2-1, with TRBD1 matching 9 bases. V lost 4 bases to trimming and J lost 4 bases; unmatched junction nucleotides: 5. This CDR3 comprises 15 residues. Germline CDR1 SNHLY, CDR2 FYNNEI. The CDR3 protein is CASSGAGTGYNEQFF. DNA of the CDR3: TGTGCCAGCAGTGGGGCCGGGACAGGGTACAATGAGCAGTTCTTC. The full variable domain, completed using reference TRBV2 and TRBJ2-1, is EPEVTQTPSHQVTQMGQEVILRCVPISNHLYFYWYRQILGQKVEFLVSFYNNEISEKSEIFDDQFSVERPDGSNFTLKIRSTKLEDSAMYFCASSGAGTGYNEQFFGPGTRLTVL.